The 27 T cell receptor beta chains listed next were all sequenced from one sample in a study of blood T cell repertoires in COVID-19. The method was immunoSEQ multiplex PCR; TCRdb's version includes in-frame clones alone and lacks a portion of them. The table lists approximately 140,000 clones, roughly nine tenths of them singletons. Sequencing was done on a sample of peripheral blood. The receptors stem from an older woman with active or convalescent COVID-19.

The CDR3 loop is CASSRGLAGARNTGELFF. CDR3 nucleotide sequence: TGCGCCAGCAGCCGTGGACTAGCGGGGGCGCGGAACACCGGGGAGCTGTTTTTT. The chain uses TRBV4-1 and TRBJ2-2, with 13 bases aligning to TRBD2. The CDR3 spans 18 residues. The trim removed 4 bases at V and 1 base at J, leaving 6 bases unmatched. The germline CDR1 and CDR2 sequences are MGHRA and YSYEKL.

Many counts were recorded for this clone. The chain recombines TRBV15 with TRBJ2-3; D unresolved. The CDR3 runs to 15 residues. The V gene's germline CDR1 is LNHNV and CDR2 YYDKDF (reference sequence). Trimming stripped 0 bases from V and 7 bases from J, with 14 bases between. The DNA of the CDR3 is TGTGCCACCAGCAGAGATTTGGCTTCTGGGCATACGCAGTATTTT. Encoded protein: CATSRDLASGHTQYF. Complete variable domain (other parts from reference TRBV15 and TRBJ2-3): DAMVIQNPRYQVTQFGKPVTLSCSQTLNHNVMYWYQQKSSQAPKLLFHYYDKDFNNEADTPDNFQSRRPNTSFCFLDIRSPGLGDTAMYLCATSRDLASGHTQYFGPGTRLTVL.

The CDR3, as DNA: TGTGCCACCAGTCGGAGGAAGGCCACAGATAGCAATCAGCCCCAGCATTTT. Protein sequence: CATSRRKATDSNQPQHF. The genes are TRBV15 and TRBJ1-5, with no clear D. CDR1 and CDR2 (germline): LNHNV, YYDKDF (reference sequence). Trimming removed 6 bases from V and 0 bases from J, with 18 bases in between. The CDR3 totals 17 residues.

The chain recombines TRBV20-1 with TRBJ1-2, with no clear D. The CDR3 is made up of 12 amino acids. The V and J ends lost 3 bases and 4 bases respectively, with 9 bases between them. The germline V gene has CDR1 DFQATT and CDR2 SNEGSKA (reference sequence). The CDR3 protein is CSASEGGYGYTF. For the CDR3, the DNA is TGCAGTGCTAGTGAAGGAGGCTATGGCTACACCTTC.

The J gene is TRBJ2-5, the V gene TRBV2; D perhaps matches TRBD1 (5 bases). V lost 3 bases and J 5 bases, leaving 13 bases between the germline ends. Germline V gene data show CDR1 as SNHLY and CDR2 as FYNNEI. The CDR3 loop spans 14 amino acids. CDR3 amino acids: CASSDLTGTETQYF. Here the CDR3 DNA reads TGTGCCAGCAGTGATTTAACAGGAACTGAGACCCAGTACTTC.

The gene calls are TRBV6-5 and TRBJ1-1; 7 bases agree with TRBD1. J was trimmed by 0 bases and V by 5 bases; bases with no gene match: 6. The CDR3 length is 15 residues. Germline CDR1 is MNHEY and CDR2 is SVGAGI. This CDR3 reads CASSPQGGLNTEAFF. As DNA, the CDR3 is TGTGCCAGCAGTCCCCAAGGGGGCCTGAACACTGAAGCTTTCTTT.

The chain recombines TRBV15 with TRBJ2-7; D is ambiguous. CDR1 is LNHNV, CDR2 YYDKDF, per germline (reference sequence). This CDR3 is built from 13 residues. The V gene lost 0 bases and the J gene lost 6 bases, with 9 bases spanning the gap. As DNA, the CDR3 is TGTGCCACCAGCAGAGATAGAGCGTCCGAGCAGTACTTC. Translation gives CATSRDRASEQYF.

The chain joins TRBV2 to TRBJ2-2; D is unresolved. Germline V gives CDR1 SNHLY, CDR2 FYNNEI. This CDR3 comprises 15 residues. V gave up 2 bases and J gave up 5 bases, with 12 bases separating them. The CDR3 is CASSESGGRTGELFF. CDR3 coding DNA: TGTGCCAGCAGTGAATCTGGCGGAAGGACCGGGGAGCTGTTTTTT. The whole variable domain, remainder taken from reference TRBV2 and TRBJ2-2, is EPEVTQTPSHQVTQMGQEVILRCVPISNHLYFYWYRQILGQKVEFLVSFYNNEISEKSEIFDDQFSVERPDGSNFTLKIRSTKLEDSAMYFCASSESGGRTGELFFGEGSRLTVL.

The chain uses TRBV21-1 and TRBJ2-3; the table gives TRBD1 as D, unverified against the DNA. TRBV21-1 is noted as a pseudogene. CDR3 length: 18 residues. The CDR3 loop is CASSGRTGTGTSTDTQYF. The CDR3 bases are TGTGCCAGCAGCGGGAGAACCGGGACAGGAACTAGCACAGATACGCAGTATTTT.

This sequence joins TRBV25-1 and TRBJ2-3; TRBD2 is a possible D gene (6 bases). The CDR3 extends over 15 amino acids. Germline CDR1 reads MGHDK; CDR2 reads SYGVNS. V lost 1 base and J lost 2, with 10 bases in between. CDR3 nucleotide sequence: TGTGCCAGCAGTGAATTCGGGGGTTACACAGATACGCAGTATTTT. Encoded protein: CASSEFGGYTDTQYF.

The chain carries TRBV19 and TRBJ1-2; 8 positions match TRBD1. CDR3 length: 15 amino acids. In germline, CDR1 is LNHDA, CDR2 SQIVND (reference sequence). The V gene end was trimmed by 6 bases and the J gene end by 4 bases; junction bases not matched to a gene: 10. The CDR3 spells CASRPGRQGSYGYTF. The CDR3 bases are TGTGCCAGTAGGCCGGGAAGACAGGGGAGCTATGGCTACACCTTC.

This chain links TRBV5-1 with TRBJ1-2, with 8 positions matching TRBD1. There are 15 residues in the CDR3. Per germline, CDR1 SGHRS and CDR2 YFSETQ. J lost 0 bases, V lost 0 bases, and 1 base had no gene match. The CDR3 DNA is TGCGCCAGCAGCTTGGGGACAGGGACTAACTATGGCTACACCTTC. Protein: CASSLGTGTNYGYTF.

This chain links TRBV10-3 with TRBJ1-3; D gene uncertain. Germline V gene sequence: CDR1 ENHRY, CDR2 SYGVKD. This CDR3 spans 16 amino acids. V lost 0 bases to trimming and J lost 0 bases, with 9 bases between them. CDR3 in DNA: TGTGCCATCAGTGAGTCTGGCCCCGACTCTGGAAACACCATATATTTT. Translated: CAISESGPDSGNTIYF.

CDR3 DNA: TGTGCCAGCAGCTCTCGGGGGGGTGCTAATGAAAAACTGTTTTTT. Protein product: CASSSRGGANEKLFF. V and J are TRBV5-4 and TRBJ1-4, with D perhaps matching TRBD1 (5 bases). The germline V gene encodes CDR1 SGHNT and CDR2 YYREEE (reference sequence). CDR3 length: 15 amino acids. V lost 3 bases to trimming and J lost 3 bases, with 12 bases between them.

The chain is built from TRBV18 and TRBJ1-2, with 8 positions matching TRBD1. The CDR3 loop spans 16 amino acids. After removal of 5 bases from V and 4 bases from J, the junction contained 12 bases not matched to a gene. CDR1 is KGHSH and CDR2 is LQKENI in the germline V gene. CDR3 sequence reads: CASSSEVYGTGYGYTF. CDR3 sequence (DNA): TGTGCCAGCTCATCGGAGGTATACGGGACAGGCTATGGCTACACCTTC. The full variable domain, rest sourced from reference TRBV18 and TRBJ1-2, is NAGVMQNPRHLVRRRGQEARLRCSPMKGHSHVYWYRQLPEEGLKFMVYLQKENIIDESGMPKERFSAEFPKEGPSILRIQQVVRGDSAAYFCASSSEVYGTGYGYTFGSGTRLTVV.

J is TRBJ1-2 and V is TRBV2, with D unresolved. Trimming removed 0 bases at V and 3 bases at J, with 8 bases between. CDR1 is SNHLY, CDR2 FYNNEI, per germline. This CDR3 region has 14 residues. The CDR3 loop is CASSEAGGYYGYTF. The CDR3 DNA follows: TGTGCCAGCAGTGAAGCAGGAGGGTACTATGGCTACACCTTC.

This chain connects TRBV11-3 to TRBJ2-7; maybe TRBD2 (5 bases). The CDR3 runs to 16 residues. The V end lost 0 bases, the J end lost 0 bases, and 12 bases lay between the germline ends. The germline V gene has CDR1 SGHNT and CDR2 YENEEA. CDR3 amino acids: CASSLETGSSSYEQYF. CDR3 DNA sequence: TGTGCCAGCAGCTTAGAAACGGGGTCGAGCTCCTACGAGCAGTACTTC.

V and J are TRBV21-1 and TRBJ1-6; the table's D call, TRBD1, was not checked against the DNA. TRBV21-1 is a pseudogene segment. CDR3 length: 18 amino acids. CDR3 loop: CASSKGRQGSSYNSPLHF. CDR3 DNA: TGTGCCAGCAGCAAGGGCCGACAGGGCAGCTCCTATAATTCACCCCTCCACTTT.

The genes are TRBV19 and TRBJ1-5; TRBD1 agrees at 9 bases. The CDR3 is 16 residues long. With V trimmed by 4 bases and J by 6 bases, 10 bases remained unmatched. CDR1 and CDR2 from the germline V gene are LNHDA and SQIVND (reference sequence). The CDR3 nucleotides read TGTGCCAGTAGTACCTCCGGGACAGGGCCAGGTCAGCCCCAGCATTTT. Protein sequence: CASSTSGTGPGQPQHF.

In its sample, this clone was seen once. The chain carries TRBV5-4 and TRBJ1-2; D remains ambiguous. The CDR3 totals 15 residues. The V gene lost 4 bases and the J gene lost 5 bases, with 18 bases spanning the gap. Germline V gene lookup returns CDR1 SGHNT and CDR2 YYREEE (reference sequence). The CDR3 protein is CASSRRETGRYGYTF. As DNA, the CDR3 is TGTGCCAGCAGCCGACGGGAAACCGGGCGGTATGGCTACACCTTC.

The table lists this clone with a few counts. The chain combines TRBV5-1 with TRBJ1-1; no reliable D call. V was shortened by 4 bases and J by 4 bases, with 11 bases between the two germline ends. CDR3 length equals 13 residues. Per the germline V gene, CDR1 is SGHRS and CDR2 is YFSETQ. CDR3 sequence: CASSLTRSTEAFF. The CDR3 nucleotides are TGCGCCAGCAGCCTGACACGCAGCACTGAAGCTTTCTTT.

The chain links TRBV3-1 (or the pseudogene TRBV3-2) to TRBJ1-1, with D possibly being TRBD1 (6 bases). Trimming stripped 9 bases from V and 4 bases from J, with 18 bases between. Germline V CDR1 and CDR2: LGHDT, YNNKEL (reference sequence). The CDR3 is 14 residues long. CDR3 region: CASFGGGLSTEAFF. The CDR3 nucleotides are TGTGCCAGTTTTGGGGGGGGGCTTAGCACTGAAGCTTTCTTT.

V usage is TRBV5-4 and J usage is TRBJ2-4; tentative D call: TRBD2 (6 bases). The CDR3 contains 14 residues. The V and J ends lost 6 bases and 3 bases respectively, with 13 bases between them. Germline CDR1 reads SGHNT; CDR2 reads YYREEE (reference sequence). CDR3 sequence reads: CASTPEGNKNIQYF. Written as DNA, the CDR3 is TGTGCCAGCACCCCGGAGGGTAACAAAAACATTCAGTACTTC.

The chain combines TRBV6-5 with TRBJ1-2; 9 bases line up with TRBD1. The CDR3 length is 13 residues. Trimming cost V 7 bases and J 2 bases; bases outside gene matches: 2. Looked up from germline, CDR1 is MNHEY and CDR2 is SVGAGI. This CDR3 reads CASNTGGNYGYTF. The CDR3 nucleotides read TGTGCCAGCAATACAGGGGGCAACTATGGCTACACCTTC.

The V call is TRBV9, the J call TRBJ2-5; TRBD1 agrees at 8 bases. The CDR3 contains 15 residues. V shed 3 bases and J 5 bases; nucleotides not matched to a gene: 9. Germline loops: CDR1 SGDLS, CDR2 YYNGEE. CDR3 nucleotide sequence: TGTGCCAGCAGCGCCGGACAGGGCGACGGGGAGACCCAGTACTTC. Amino acids: CASSAGQGDGETQYF.

The chain employs TRBV9 and TRBJ1-6; a weak D match, TRBD1 (6 bases). Per germline, CDR1 SGDLS and CDR2 YYNGEE. Trimming shortened V by 3 bases and J by 5 bases, and 12 bases separated the two germline ends. The CDR3 is made up of 15 amino acids. CDR3 DNA sequence: TGTGCCAGCAGCGCCGGTGGACAGAATAATTCACCCCTCCACTTT. This gives the protein CASSAGGQNNSPLHF. The whole variable domain, remainder taken from reference TRBV9 and TRBJ1-6, is DSGVTQTPKHLITATGQRVTLRCSPRSGDLSVYWYQQSLDQGLQFLIQYYNGEERAKGNILERFSAQQFPDLHSELNLSSLELGDSALYFCASSAGGQNNSPLHFGNGTRLTVT.

DNA of the CDR3: TGTGCCAGCTCACCAAGTTCAGGGGGGAACATTCAGTACTTC. Protein: CASSPSSGGNIQYF. The gene calls are TRBV18 and TRBJ2-4; a possible D gene is TRBD1 (7 bases). There are 14 residues in the CDR3. Germline V gene data show CDR1 as KGHSH and CDR2 as LQKENI. Trimming cost V 2 bases and J 7 bases, with 12 bases left between them.